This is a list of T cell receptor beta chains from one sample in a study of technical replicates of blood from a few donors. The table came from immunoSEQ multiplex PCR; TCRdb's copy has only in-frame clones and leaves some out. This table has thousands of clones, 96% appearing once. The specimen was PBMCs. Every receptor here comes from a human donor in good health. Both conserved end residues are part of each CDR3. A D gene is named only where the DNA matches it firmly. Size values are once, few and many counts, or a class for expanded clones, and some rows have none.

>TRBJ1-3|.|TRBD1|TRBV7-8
TGTGCCAGCAGCTCAGACAGGGGACACACCATATATTTT
CASSSDRGHTIYF
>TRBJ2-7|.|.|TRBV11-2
TGTGCCAGCAAAGGGGAAGGCCGTTGGGGCGAGCAGTACTTC
CASKGEGRWGEQYF
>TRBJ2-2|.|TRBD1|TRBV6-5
TGTGCCAGCAGTTACTCGGACAGGGGGACCGGGGAGCTGTTTTTT
CASSYSDRGTGELFF
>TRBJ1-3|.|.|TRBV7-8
TGTGCCAGCAGCTCAGCCCCCCGGGACAACGCTCGAGGGACCATATATTTT
CASSSAPRDNARGTIYF
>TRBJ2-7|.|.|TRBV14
TGTGCCAGCAGCCAAGACCCACTAGAGTCATGGTTCTCCTACGAGCAGTACTTC
CASSQDPLESWFSYEQYF
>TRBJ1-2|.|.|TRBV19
TGTGCCAGTAGTAAGACAAACTATGGCTACACCTTC
CASSKTNYGYTF
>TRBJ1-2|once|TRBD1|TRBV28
TGTGCCAGCCGACAGGGGGATAGTGGCTACACCTTC
CASRQGDSGYTF
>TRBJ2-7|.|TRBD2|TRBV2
TGTGCCAGCAGTGAAAGGTCTAGCGGTAACTCCTACGAGCAGTACTTC
CASSERSSGNSYEQYF
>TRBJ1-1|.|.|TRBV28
TGTGCCAGCAGTGAGTTGAACACTGAAGCTTTCTTT
CASSELNTEAFF
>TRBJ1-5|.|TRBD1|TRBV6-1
TGTGCCAGCAGTCTGGGGGACAGGGTTAATCAGCCCCAGCATTTT
CASSLGDRVNQPQHF
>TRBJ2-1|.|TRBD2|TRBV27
TGTGCCAGCAGTTTAGCTACTAGCGGGAGCCCGAAGGTGCATGAGCAGTTCTTC
CASSLATSGSPKVHEQFF
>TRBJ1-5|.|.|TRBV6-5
TGTGCCAGCGGGCCAGGACTCGAGGCTAATCAGCCCCAGCATTTT
CASGPGLEANQPQHF
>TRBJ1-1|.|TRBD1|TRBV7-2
TGTGCCAGCAGCTCTAGGGGACAGGGGCACACTGAAGCTTTCTTT
CASSSRGQGHTEAFF
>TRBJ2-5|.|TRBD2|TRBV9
TGTGCCAGCAGCGTAGGGGGCGCAGGGCGGGGGGAGACCCAGTACTTC
CASSVGGAGRGETQYF
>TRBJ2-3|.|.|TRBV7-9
TGTGCCAGCAGCACCGAAACTAGCAGATTTAGCACAGATACGCAGTATTTT
CASSTETSRFSTDTQYF
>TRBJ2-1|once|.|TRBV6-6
TGTGCCAGCAGTTACTCGCTCAGTGAGCAGTTCTTC
CASSYSLSEQFF
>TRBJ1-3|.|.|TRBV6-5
TGTGCCAGCAGCCGGACAGAGATCTCTGGAAACACCATATATTTT
CASSRTEISGNTIYF
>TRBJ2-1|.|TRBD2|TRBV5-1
TGCGCCAGCAGCTTTACTAGCGGGAGTCTCAATGAGCAGTTCTTC
CASSFTSGSLNEQFF
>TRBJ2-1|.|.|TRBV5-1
TGCGCCAGCAGCTTGGGTAGTTATGAGCAGTTCTTC
CASSLGSYEQFF
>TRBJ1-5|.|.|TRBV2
TGTGCCAGCAGTGAAGTGTCAGGGGACCCCTCCAAGCGTCAGCCCCAGCATTTT
CASSEVSGDPSKRQPQHF
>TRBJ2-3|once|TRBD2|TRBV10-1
TGCGCCAGCAGCCAGACTAGCGGGTTCACAGATACGCAGTATTTT
CASSQTSGFTDTQYF
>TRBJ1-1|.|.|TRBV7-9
TGTGCCAGCAGCTTAGAGGCCAGGGTGAACACTGAAGCTTTCTTT
CASSLEARVNTEAFF
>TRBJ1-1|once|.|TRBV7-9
TGTGCCAGCAGCTTAGTTATGGCAGAAACAGAAGCTTTCTTT
CASSLVMAETEAFF
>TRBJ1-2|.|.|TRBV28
TGTGCCAGCAGTTTATCTGGGGGGGTGGGCTGGGGCTACACCTTC
CASSLSGGVGWGYTF
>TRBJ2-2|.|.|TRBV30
TGTGCCTGGAGTGCAGGGTTGAACACCGGGGAGCTGTTTTTT
CAWSAGLNTGELFF
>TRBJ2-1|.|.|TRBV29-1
TGCAGCGTGGGGGGGCTAGCGGAAGGCGAGCAGTTCTTC
CSVGGLAEGEQFF
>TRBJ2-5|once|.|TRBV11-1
TGTGCCAGCAGCGGGACCGGGACACCTCAAGAGACCCAGTACTTC
CASSGTGTPQETQYF